These 5 T cell receptor beta chains were sequenced from one sample in a study of CD8 T cells in Susac syndrome. With random hexamers, reverse transcription was performed on about 0.45 to 1 ug of RNA. TCRdb ran MiXCR on the immunoSEQ multiplex PCR reads and lists one entry per CDR3 protein. The sample has 200,000 to 250,000 distinct CDR3 sequences, 80% to 95% seen once. The sample comprised CD8+ T cells from PBMCs. These receptors originate from a human donor with multiple sclerosis.

The V and J genes are TRBV5-1 and TRBJ1-2; D remains ambiguous. Trimming removed 5 bases at V and 4 bases at J, with 15 bases between. Germline V lookup: CDR1 SGHRS, CDR2 YFSETQ. CDR3 size: 14 residues. CDR3 sequence: CASRKIDQIYGYTF. DNA for the CDR3: TGCGCCAGCAGAAAAATCGACCAGATCTATGGCTACACCTTC.

The chain joins TRBV27 to TRBJ2-2; TRBD1 aligns across 7 bases. The CDR3 length is 17 residues. J gave up 5 bases and V 0 bases, and 9 bases lay outside the gene matches. Germline V gene sequence: CDR1 MNHEY, CDR2 SMNVEV (reference sequence). The CDR3 spells CASSLSPQGVGTGELFF. The CDR3 region has the DNA TGTGCCAGCAGTTTATCACCCCAGGGGGTGGGGACCGGGGAGCTGTTTTTT.

The chain employs TRBV5-1 and TRBJ2-1, with TRBD2 matching over 10 bases. The V gene end was trimmed by 0 bases and the J gene end by 4 bases; junction bases not matched to a gene: 7. The CDR3 extends over 17 amino acids. The V gene's germline CDR1 is SGHRS and CDR2 YFSETQ. This CDR3 is CASSLDRQREGYNEQFF. In DNA, the CDR3 is TGCGCCAGCAGCTTGGATCGGCAGCGGGAGGGGTACAATGAGCAGTTCTTC.

The CDR3 loop reads CATSREAALGEQYF. Here the CDR3 DNA reads TGTGCCACCAGCAGAGAAGCAGCACTGGGGGAGCAGTACTTC. This chain uses TRBV15 with TRBJ2-7, with unresolved D. This CDR3 comprises 14 residues. Germline CDR1 reads LNHNV; CDR2 reads YYDKDF (reference sequence). V lost 0 bases and J 7 bases, leaving 13 bases between the germline ends.

This CDR3 is CASSQDAWGGYEQYF. CDR3 nucleotide sequence: TGTGCCAGCAGCCAAGATGCCTGGGGAGGGTACGAGCAGTACTTC. The genes are TRBV4-2 and TRBJ2-7; TRBD2 matches 7 bases. The CDR3 length is 15 residues. The V segment lost 0 bases and the J segment 4 bases; nucleotides outside the gene matches: 6. Looked up from germline, CDR1 is LGHNA and CDR2 is YNFKEQ.